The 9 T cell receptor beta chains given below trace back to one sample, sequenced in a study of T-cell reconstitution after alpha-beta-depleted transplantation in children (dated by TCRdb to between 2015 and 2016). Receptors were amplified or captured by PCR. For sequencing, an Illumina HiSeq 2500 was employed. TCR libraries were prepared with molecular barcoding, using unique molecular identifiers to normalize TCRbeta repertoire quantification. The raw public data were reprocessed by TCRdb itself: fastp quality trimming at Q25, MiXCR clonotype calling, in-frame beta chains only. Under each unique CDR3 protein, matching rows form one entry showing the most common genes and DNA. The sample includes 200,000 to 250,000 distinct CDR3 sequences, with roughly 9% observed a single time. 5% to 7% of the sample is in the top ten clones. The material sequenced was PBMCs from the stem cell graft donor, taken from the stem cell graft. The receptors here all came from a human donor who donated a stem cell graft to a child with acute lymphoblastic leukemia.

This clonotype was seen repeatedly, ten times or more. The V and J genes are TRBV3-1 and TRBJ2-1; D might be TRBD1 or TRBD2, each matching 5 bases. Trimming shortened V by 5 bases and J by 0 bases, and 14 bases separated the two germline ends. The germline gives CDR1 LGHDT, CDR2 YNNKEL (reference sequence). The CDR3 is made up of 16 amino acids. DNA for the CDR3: TGTGCCAGCAGCGATGCGGCAGGGAGCTCCTACAATGAGCAGTTCTTC. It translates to CASSDAAGSSYNEQFF.

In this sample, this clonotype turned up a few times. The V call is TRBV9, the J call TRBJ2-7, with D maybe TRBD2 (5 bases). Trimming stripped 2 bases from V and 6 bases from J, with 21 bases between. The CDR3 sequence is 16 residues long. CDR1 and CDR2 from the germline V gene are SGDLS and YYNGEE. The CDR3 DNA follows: TGTGCCAGCAGCGTGGCTATCGAATCCCCGGGATCCGAGCAGTACTTC. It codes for CASSVAIESPGSEQYF.

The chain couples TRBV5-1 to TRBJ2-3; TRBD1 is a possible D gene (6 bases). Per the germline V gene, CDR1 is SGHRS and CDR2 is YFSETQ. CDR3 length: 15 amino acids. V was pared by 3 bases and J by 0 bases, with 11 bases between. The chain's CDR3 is CASSSGTPSTDTQYF. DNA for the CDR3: TGCGCCAGCAGCTCCGGGACACCTAGCACAGATACGCAGTATTTT.

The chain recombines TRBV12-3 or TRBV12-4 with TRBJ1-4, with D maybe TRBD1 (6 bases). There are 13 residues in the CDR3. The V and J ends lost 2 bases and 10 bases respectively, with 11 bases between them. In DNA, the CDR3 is TGTGCCAGCAGTTTAATGAGGGGGGGAAAACTGTTTTTT. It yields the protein CASSLMRGGKLFF.

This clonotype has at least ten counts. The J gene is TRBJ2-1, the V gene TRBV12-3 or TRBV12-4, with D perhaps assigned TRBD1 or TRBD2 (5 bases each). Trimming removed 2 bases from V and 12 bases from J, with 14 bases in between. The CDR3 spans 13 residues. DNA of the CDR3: TGTGCCAGCAGTTTAAAGGCCCAGGGACCGCAGTTCTTC. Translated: CASSLKAQGPQFF.

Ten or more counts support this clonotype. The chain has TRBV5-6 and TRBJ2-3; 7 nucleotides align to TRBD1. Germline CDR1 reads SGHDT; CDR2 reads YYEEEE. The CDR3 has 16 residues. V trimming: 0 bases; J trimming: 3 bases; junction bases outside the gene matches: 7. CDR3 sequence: CASSLVRLQGTDTQYF. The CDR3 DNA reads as TGTGCCAGCAGCTTGGTCCGCTTACAGGGGACAGATACGCAGTATTTT.

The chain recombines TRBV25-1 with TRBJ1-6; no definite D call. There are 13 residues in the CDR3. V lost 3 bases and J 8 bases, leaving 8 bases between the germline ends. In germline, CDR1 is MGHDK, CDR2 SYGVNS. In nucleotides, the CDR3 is TGTGCCAGCAGTGACCCCAATGATTCACCCCTCCACTTT. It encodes CASSDPNDSPLHF.

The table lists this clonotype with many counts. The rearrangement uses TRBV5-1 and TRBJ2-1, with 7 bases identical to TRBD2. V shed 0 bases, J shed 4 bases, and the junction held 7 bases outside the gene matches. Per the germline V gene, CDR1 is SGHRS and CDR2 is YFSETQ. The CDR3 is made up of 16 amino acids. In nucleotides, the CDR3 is TGCGCCAGCAGCTTGGATGTGGGGGGGAATTACAATGAGCAGTTCTTC. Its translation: CASSLDVGGNYNEQFF.

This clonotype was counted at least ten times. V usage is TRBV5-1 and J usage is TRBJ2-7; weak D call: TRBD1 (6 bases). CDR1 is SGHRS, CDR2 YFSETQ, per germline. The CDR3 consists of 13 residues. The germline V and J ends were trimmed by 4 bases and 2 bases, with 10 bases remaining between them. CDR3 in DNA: TGCGCCAGCAGCACCGGACAGACCTACGAGCAGTACTTC. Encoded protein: CASSTGQTYEQYF.